These 7 T cell receptor beta chains share one sample of origin, sequenced in a study of blood T cell repertoires in COVID-19. Libraries were prepared by immunoSEQ multiplex PCR; TCRdb keeps only in-frame clonotypes and omits some of them. In the table there are 150,000 to 200,000 clones, approximately 75% of which are singletons. What was sequenced was peripheral blood. These receptors were obtained from a human donor in a cohort sampled during active COVID-19.

In its sample, this clone was seen once. This chain uses TRBV5-1 with TRBJ2-5; D possibly corresponds to TRBD2 (5 bases). V lost 2 bases and J lost 2, with 10 bases in between. The length of the CDR3 is 14 residues. Germline lookup yields CDR1 SGHRS and CDR2 YFSETQ. CDR3 coding DNA: TGCGCCAGCAGCTTAACGGGGTTACAAGAGACCCAGTACTTC. Encoded protein: CASSLTGLQETQYF.

This clone was counted a few times. This rearrangement joins TRBV4-3 to TRBJ2-2, with 8 bases aligning to TRBD2. Per germline, CDR1 LGHNA and CDR2 YSLEER. This CDR3 contains 15 residues. The V segment lost 2 bases and the J segment 5 bases; nucleotides outside the gene matches: 4. CDR3 sequence: CASSQIGGRTGELFF. Here the CDR3 DNA reads TGCGCCAGCAGCCAAATAGGCGGGAGGACCGGGGAGCTGTTTTTT.

The V gene is TRBV2, the J gene TRBJ1-1; D is possibly TRBD1 (6 bases). CDR1 and CDR2 (germline): SNHLY, FYNNEI. The CDR3 extends over 14 amino acids. The ends were cut back, 6 bases at V and 3 bases at J, with 14 bases in the middle. CDR3 region: CASRPGQLYTEAFF. The CDR3 nucleotides are TGTGCCAGCAGGCCTGGACAGTTATACACTGAAGCTTTCTTT. The full variable domain, in which reference TRBV2 and TRBJ1-1 provide the parts outside the CDR3, is EPEVTQTPSHQVTQMGQEVILRCVPISNHLYFYWYRQILGQKVEFLVSFYNNEISEKSEIFDDQFSVERPDGSNFTLKIRSTKLEDSAMYFCASRPGQLYTEAFFGQGTRLTVV.

The chain links TRBV19 to TRBJ2-1; 11 nucleotides line up with TRBD2. The V segment lost 3 bases and the J segment 6 bases; nucleotides outside the gene matches: 4. There are 15 residues in the CDR3. CDR1 is LNHDA, CDR2 SQIVND, per germline (reference sequence). The CDR3 bases are TGTGCCAGTAGTATCACTAGCGGGAGTGTCAATGAGCAGTTCTTC. Translated: CASSITSGSVNEQFF.

The rearrangement joins TRBV18 to TRBJ2-5, with 14 bases that match TRBD2. V lost 5 bases and J lost 5; bases outside the gene matches: 7. Germline V gene data show CDR1 as KGHSH and CDR2 as LQKENI. This CDR3 contains 16 residues. The CDR3 nucleotides are TGTGCCAGCTCATACGGGACTAGCGGGAGCGGTGAGACCCAGTACTTC. Its translation is CASSYGTSGSGETQYF.

V gene TRBV19 combines with J gene TRBJ2-2; no definite D call. The CDR3 has 14 amino acids. V lost 3 bases, J lost 0 bases, and 5 bases lay in between. Germline CDR1 and CDR2: LNHDA and SQIVND (reference sequence). Here the CDR3 DNA reads TGTGCCAGTAGTATGGCAGCGAACACCGGGGAGCTGTTTTTT. Translating gives CASSMAANTGELFF.

This rearrangement joins TRBV18 to TRBJ2-1, with TRBD2 matching 8 bases. CDR1 KGHSH and CDR2 LQKENI come from the germline V gene. The length of the CDR3 is 12 residues. With 5 bases clipped from V and 8 bases from J, the junction kept 2 bases outside the gene matches. The CDR3 spells CASSATSDEQFF. DNA of the CDR3: TGTGCCAGCTCAGCGACTAGCGATGAGCAGTTCTTC.